This T cell receptor beta chain was sequenced during a study of blood T cell repertoires in COVID-19. Data came from immunoSEQ multiplex PCR; TCRdb stores just in-frame clones and leaves some out. The sample lists roughly 120,000 clones; around four fifths were seen once. The germline gives CDR1 SQVTM, CDR2 ANQGSEA. This CDR3 has 14 amino acids. The germline V and J ends were trimmed by 7 bases and 3 bases, with 18 bases remaining between them. This chain uses TRBV29-1 with TRBJ1-1; a possible D gene is TRBD1 (6 bases). The sequence was obtained from a man aged 25 to 45 with acute or convalescent COVID-19. The material sequenced was peripheral blood. CDR3 residues: CSARGAALDTEAFF. DNA for the CDR3: TGCAGCGCCCGGGGGGCGGCTTTGGACACTGAAGCTTTCTTT.